The next 19 T cell receptor beta chains were all read from a single sample in a study of blood T cell repertoires in COVID-19. The assay was immunoSEQ multiplex PCR, and TCRdb's table has in-frame clones only and misses some. The sample includes 200,000 to 250,000 clones, around 82% of them seen just once. The sequenced sample was peripheral blood. The receptors were gathered from a woman between 65 and 79 years old with acute or convalescent COVID-19.

The CDR3 here is CASSLASSGGVETQYF. The CDR3 coding sequence is TGTGCCAGCAGCTTGGCTTCTAGCGGGGGGGTCGAGACCCAGTACTTC. The gene calls are TRBV7-2 and TRBJ2-5, with TRBD2 matching 12 bases. CDR1 and CDR2 from the germline V gene are SGHTA and FQGNSA. The CDR3 runs to 16 residues. The V gene end was trimmed by 3 bases and the J gene end by 5 bases; junction bases not matched to a gene: 7. The full variable domain, with the rest looked up from reference TRBV7-2 and TRBJ2-5, is GAGVSQSPSNKVTEKGKDVELRCDPISGHTALYWYRQSLGQGLEFLIYFQGNSAPDKSGLPSDRFSAERTGGSVSTLTIQRTQQEDSAVYLCASSLASSGGVETQYFGPGTRLLVL.

This chain joins TRBV10-1 and TRBJ2-1; 7 bases match TRBD1. Germline CDR1 WNHNN, CDR2 SYGVQD (reference sequence). The V and J ends lost 3 bases and 9 bases, in that order; junction bases with no gene match: 11. The length of the CDR3 is 15 residues. CDR3 sequence: CASSDWKDRDTEQFF. The CDR3 DNA follows: TGCGCCAGCAGTGACTGGAAAGACAGGGACACTGAGCAGTTCTTC.

The J gene is TRBJ1-2, the V gene TRBV15; maybe TRBD1 (5 bases). Trimming cost V 3 bases and J 4 bases, with 9 bases left between them. From germline, CDR1 is LNHNV and CDR2 YYDKDF (reference sequence). This CDR3 has 13 residues. As DNA, the CDR3 is TGTGCCACCAGCAGTCGACAGATCTATGGCTACACCTTC. Protein: CATSSRQIYGYTF.

This clone was seen a handful of times. The CDR3 spells CASSQELKRGGSYEQYF. DNA for the CDR3: TGCGCCAGCAGCCAAGAATTGAAGCGGGGGGGCTCCTACGAGCAGTACTTC. The J gene is TRBJ2-7, the V gene TRBV4-3, with 10 nucleotides matching TRBD2. There are 17 residues in the CDR3. Unmatched junction bases numbered 5, after V lost 0 bases and J lost 0 bases. From germline, CDR1 is LGHNA and CDR2 YSLEER.

This chain joins TRBV27 and TRBJ2-1; the match to TRBD2 covers 8 bases. Germline V CDR1 and CDR2: MNHEY, SMNVEV (reference sequence). The CDR3 has 14 residues. Trimming took 8 bases from V and 2 from J; bases not matched to a gene: 5. In DNA form, the CDR3 reads TGTGCCAGCGGTCTCGGGGGGGCCTACAATGAGCAGTTCTTC. The encoded protein is CASGLGGAYNEQFF.

This chain connects TRBV10-3 to TRBJ2-1; tentative D call: TRBD1 (6 bases). V was cut by 6 bases and J by 3 bases, with 15 bases left in between. Germline V gene lookup returns CDR1 ENHRY and CDR2 SYGVKD. The CDR3 is 15 amino acids. DNA for the CDR3: TGTGCCATCAGCGACAGGCCACCATACTACAATGAGCAGTTCTTC. It translates to CAISDRPPYYNEQFF.

This clone occurred a few times. This chain joins TRBV7-2 and TRBJ2-1, with D unresolved. Trimming took off 1 base at V and 4 bases at J, with 5 bases between the two ends. The CDR3 has 13 residues. Germline-derived CDR1 and CDR2 are SGHTA and FQGNSA. The CDR3 region has the DNA TGTGCCAGCAGCTTAGATTATTACAATGAGCAGTTCTTC. Translating it yields CASSLDYYNEQFF.

The chain combines TRBV7-2 with TRBJ1-1; TRBD1 is a possible D gene (5 bases). There are 14 residues in the CDR3. V was pared by 1 base and J by 4 bases, with 10 bases between. From germline, CDR1 is SGHTA and CDR2 FQGNSA. The CDR3 nucleotides are TGTGCCAGCAGCTTAGGGACATCCGTCACTGAAGCTTTCTTT. Protein product: CASSLGTSVTEAFF.

In its sample, this clone was seen once. V usage is TRBV9 and J usage is TRBJ1-2; 10 bases align to TRBD1. V lost 2 bases and J lost 4; bases outside the gene matches: 5. There are 15 residues in the CDR3. Germline CDR1 is SGDLS and CDR2 is YYNGEE. CDR3 region: CASSVGTGDVYGYTF. The CDR3 nucleotides read TGTGCCAGCAGCGTTGGGACAGGGGACGTCTATGGCTACACCTTC.

The chain carries TRBV4-1 and TRBJ1-2; no clear D. The CDR3 extends over 15 amino acids. In germline, CDR1 is MGHRA, CDR2 YSYEKL. V was trimmed by 4 bases and J by 4 bases, leaving 16 bases between them. Written as DNA, the CDR3 is TGCGCCAGCAGCCTCTCCGCGGGAGGGCTCTATGGCTACACCTTC. It encodes CASSLSAGGLYGYTF.

The rearrangement uses TRBV10-1 and TRBJ1-5; D may be TRBD1 (6 bases). Trimming took 0 bases from V and 6 from J, leaving 6 bases between them. The CDR3 length is 13 residues. Germline loops: CDR1 WNHNN, CDR2 SYGVQD (reference sequence). Written as DNA, the CDR3 is TGCGCCAGCAGTGAGTCAGGGGGTCAGCCCCAGCATTTT. Translated: CASSESGGQPQHF.

V is TRBV12-5 and J is TRBJ1-1, with D possibly matching TRBD1 (5 bases). V lost 6 bases to trimming and J lost 4 bases, with 9 bases between them. The CDR3 has 12 residues. CDR1 is LGHNT, CDR2 FRNRAP, per germline. CDR3 amino acids: CASGTQGTEAFF. The CDR3 DNA sequence: TGTGCTAGTGGAACCCAGGGCACTGAAGCTTTCTTT.

V and J are TRBV11-2 and TRBJ2-1, with a weak D call TRBD2 (5 bases). CDR1 is SGHAT and CDR2 is FQNNGV in the germline V gene. V was cut by 1 base and J by 7 bases, with 14 bases left in between. The CDR3 is 15 residues long. The CDR3 bases are TGTGCCAGCAGCTTAGTAGGGTATGGGAGAAATGAGCAGTTCTTC. It yields the protein CASSLVGYGRNEQFF.

This clone was seen more than once but under ten times. The CDR3 ends on some other residue instead of the conserved phenylalanine or tryptophan, so this is likely a read error. No DNA is shown, since the ends of the CDR3 on it are uncertain; the CDR3 is the one TCRdb lists. This rearrangement joins TRBV6-1 to TRBJ1-2; the table's D gene call, TRBD1, was not cross checked with the DNA. The V gene's germline CDR1 is MNHNS and CDR2 SASEGT. The CDR3 spans 11 amino acids, including both terminal residues. The CDR3 sequence is CASSEYQGAVL.

This chain connects TRBV4-1 to TRBJ2-1, with D maybe TRBD2 (7 bases). CDR3 length equals 14 residues. V lost 4 bases, J lost 8 bases, and 15 bases lay in between. Germline CDR1 is MGHRA and CDR2 is YSYEKL. The CDR3: CASSRGGSIDEQFF. CDR3 nucleotides: TGCGCCAGCAGCCGGGGGGGCTCAATCGATGAGCAGTTCTTC.

The chain uses TRBV5-1 and TRBJ2-7; the D gene is possibly TRBD1 (6 bases). V shed 2 bases and J shed 6 bases, with 15 bases lying between them. The germline V gene encodes CDR1 SGHRS and CDR2 YFSETQ. The CDR3 is made up of 14 amino acids. As DNA, the CDR3 is TGCGCCAGCAGCTTACAGGGTCTAGGATTCGAGCAGTACTTC. As protein: CASSLQGLGFEQYF.

CDR3 in DNA: TGCAGCGTTGACTCTAGCGGGGGGTTCCAAGAGACCCAGTACTTC. It specifies CSVDSSGGFQETQYF. J is TRBJ2-5 and V is TRBV29-1; 11 bases are shared with TRBD2. The CDR3 loop spans 15 amino acids. Germline-derived CDR1 and CDR2 are SQVTM and ANQGSEA. The trim removed 3 bases at V and 1 base at J, leaving 4 bases unmatched.

The chain joins TRBV6-5 to TRBJ2-2; TRBD2 might be the D (5 bases). This CDR3 is 15 amino acids long. Germline lookup yields CDR1 MNHEY and CDR2 SVGAGI. Deletions cut 2 bases from V and 3 bases from J, with 10 bases between. As DNA, the CDR3 is TGTGCCAGCAGTTACGAGGGAAGGGACACCGGGGAGCTGTTTTTT. Its protein is CASSYEGRDTGELFF.

V gene TRBV10-2 combines with J gene TRBJ1-5; 10 bases map to TRBD1. Germline V gene sequence: CDR1 WSHSY, CDR2 SAAADI. The CDR3 has 14 residues. Trimming cost V 3 bases and J 6 bases; bases outside gene matches: 2. The CDR3 nucleotides read TGCGCCAGCAGTGACCGGACAGGGGGTCAGCCCCAGCATTTT. Translating it yields CASSDRTGGQPQHF.